Listed here is a single T cell receptor beta chain. Its antigen is unknown. This entry comes from a study of CD8+ T cells in alopecia areata. Study-level information: Tofacitinib dosing lasted 6 to 18 months, which was then followed by 6 months off drug. Study-level results: Mice showed clearer TCR sharing than patients did, a gap that was possibly HLA-related.

Once RNA had been extracted, it was reverse transcribed into cDNA to act as the sequencing template. Sequenced by immunoSEQ multiplex PCR; TCRdb stores in-frame clones only, minus some. The sample holds some 120,000 clones; around 50% are singletons and the top ten take 9% to 15%. Treatment specified: oral pan-JAK inhibitor, 5-10 mg twice daily. The CDR3 has 12 residues. Germline-derived CDR1 and CDR2 are SQVTM and ANQGSEA. The source is a human donor with alopecia areata. V is TRBV29-1 and J is TRBJ2-3; D might be TRBD2 (5 bases). The specimen was CD8+ T cells sorted from blood, collected at week 24, from a patient treated with tofacitinib. The CDR3 coding sequence is TGCAGTGGAGGCCAGATCACAGATACGCAGTATTTT. Amino acid sequence: CSGGQITDTQYF.